This T cell receptor (beta chain) was captured by sequencing in a study of blood T cells in healthy people across ages. It was with a sample-barcoded 5' primer and a J-beta primer mix that a second PCR of about 7 to 12 cycles was run. From the 5' RACE reads, TCRdb called clonotypes with MiXCR, one entry per CDR3 protein. Counted here are roughly 1,500,000 distinct CDR3 sequences, around 35% occurring once; the ten biggest clones make up approximately 10%. The germline CDR1 and CDR2 sequences are MGHRA and YSYEKL. The V end lost 0 bases, the J end lost 10 bases, and 18 bases lay between the germline ends. There are 15 residues in the CDR3.

The chain is built from TRBV4-1 and TRBJ1-2; D might be TRBD1 (5 bases). The sequenced material came from blood. The receptor's source is a young woman in good health. The CDR3: CASSQDGPGKSTYTF. For the CDR3, the DNA is TGCGCCAGCAGCCAAGATGGGCCAGGGAAATCCACCTACACCTTC.